This T cell receptor beta chain was documented in a study of blood T cells in healthy people across ages. Every donor gave 9 to 10 milliliters of peripheral blood. The study, taken as a whole, reports: Estimates based on one million T cells were treated as lower bounds.

Germline trimming cut 5 bases from V and 2 bases from J; bases unmatched to any gene: 6. CDR3 length: 14 residues. The table lists this clonotype with many counts. The antigen is not known. The second PCR ran about 6 to 12 cycles with a sample-barcoded 5' primer and J-beta primers. TCRdb reanalysed the 5' RACE reads using MiXCR and keeps one entry per CDR3 protein. Here the sample spans 600,000 to 900,000 distinct CDR3 sequences, around a quarter being singletons. This same sample was also part of a study on T cells of mothers and their children. As that report states: In this cohort, donors were a few healthy Caucasian mothers plus their six children. Addition of sample barcodes and 2-4 random nucleotides occurred through the M1S primer of the second PCR.

The sequenced sample was blood. The sequence derives from a boy aged 10-17 years in good health. The rearrangement uses TRBV12-3 or TRBV12-4 and TRBJ2-7; 7 bases are a match to TRBD1. CDR3 protein: CASSPGQTAYEQYF. In DNA, the CDR3 is TGTGCCAGCAGTCCGGGACAGACTGCCTACGAGCAGTACTTC.